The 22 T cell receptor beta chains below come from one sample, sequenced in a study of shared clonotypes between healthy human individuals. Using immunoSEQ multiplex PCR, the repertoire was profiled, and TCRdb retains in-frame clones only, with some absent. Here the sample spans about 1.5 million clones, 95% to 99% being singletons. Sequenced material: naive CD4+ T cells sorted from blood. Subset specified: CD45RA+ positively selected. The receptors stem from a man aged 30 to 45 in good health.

CDR3 sequence reads: CSAEQGAGTDTQYF. CDR3 coding DNA: TGCAGCGCCGAACAGGGGGCGGGCACAGATACGCAGTATTTT. V is TRBV29-1 and J is TRBJ2-3, with 9 bases lining up with TRBD1. The V gene's germline CDR1 is SQVTM and CDR2 ANQGSEA. The CDR3 totals 14 residues. The J segment lost 1 base and the V segment lost 7 bases, leaving 6 bases of the junction unmatched.

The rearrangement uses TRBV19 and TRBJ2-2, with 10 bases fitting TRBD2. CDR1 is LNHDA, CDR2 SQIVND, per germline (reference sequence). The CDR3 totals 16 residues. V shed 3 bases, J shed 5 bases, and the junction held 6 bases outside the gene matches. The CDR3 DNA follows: TGTGCCAGTAGTATTGGAGCGGGAGGGAGGACCGGGGAGCTGTTTTTT. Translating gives CASSIGAGGRTGELFF.

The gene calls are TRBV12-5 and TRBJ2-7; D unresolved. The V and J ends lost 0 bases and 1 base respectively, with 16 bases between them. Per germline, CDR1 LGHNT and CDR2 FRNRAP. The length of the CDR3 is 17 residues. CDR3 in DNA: TGTGCTAGTGGTTTGGTATCGGCCTCGGTCAGGTCCTACGAGCAGTACTTC. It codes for CASGLVSASVRSYEQYF.

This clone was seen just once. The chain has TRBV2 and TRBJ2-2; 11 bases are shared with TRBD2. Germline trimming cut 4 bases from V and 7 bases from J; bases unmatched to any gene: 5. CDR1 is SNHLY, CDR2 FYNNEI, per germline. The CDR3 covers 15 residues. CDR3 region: CASSVLLAGVGELFF. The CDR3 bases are TGTGCCAGCAGTGTTTTACTAGCGGGAGTCGGGGAGCTGTTTTTT.

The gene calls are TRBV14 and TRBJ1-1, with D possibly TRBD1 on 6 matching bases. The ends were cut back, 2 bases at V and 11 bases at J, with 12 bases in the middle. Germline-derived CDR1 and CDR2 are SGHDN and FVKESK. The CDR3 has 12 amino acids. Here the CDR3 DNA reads TGTGCCAGCAGCCAACCAGGGGCTGTGGCTTTCTTT. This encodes CASSQPGAVAFF.

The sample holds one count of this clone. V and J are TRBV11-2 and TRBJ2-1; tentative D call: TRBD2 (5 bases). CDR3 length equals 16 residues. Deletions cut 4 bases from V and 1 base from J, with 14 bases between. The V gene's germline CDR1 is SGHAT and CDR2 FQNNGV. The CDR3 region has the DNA TGTGCCAGCAGCTCACTAGTAGGGATATCCTACAATGAGCAGTTCTTC. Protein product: CASSSLVGISYNEQFF.

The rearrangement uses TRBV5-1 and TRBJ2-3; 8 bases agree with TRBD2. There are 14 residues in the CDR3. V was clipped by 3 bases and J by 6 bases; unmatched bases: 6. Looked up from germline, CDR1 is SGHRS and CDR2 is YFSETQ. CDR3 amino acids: CASSSPGGGDTQYF. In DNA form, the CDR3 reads TGCGCCAGCAGCTCCCCGGGGGGGGGTGATACGCAGTATTTT. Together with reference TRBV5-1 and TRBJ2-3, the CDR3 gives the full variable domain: KAGVTQTPRYLIKTRGQQVTLSCSPISGHRSVSWYQQTPGQGLQFLFEYFSETQRNKGNFPGRFSGRQFSNSRSEMNVSTLELGDSALYLCASSSPGGGDTQYFGPGTRLTVL.

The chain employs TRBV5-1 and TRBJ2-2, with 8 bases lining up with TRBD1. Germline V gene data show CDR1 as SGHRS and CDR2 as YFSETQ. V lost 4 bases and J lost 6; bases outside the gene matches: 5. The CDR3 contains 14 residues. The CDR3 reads CASSLPGQAGELFF. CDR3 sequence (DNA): TGCGCCAGCAGCCTGCCGGGACAGGCCGGGGAGCTGTTTTTT. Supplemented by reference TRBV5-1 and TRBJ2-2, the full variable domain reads KAGVTQTPRYLIKTRGQQVTLSCSPISGHRSVSWYQQTPGQGLQFLFEYFSETQRNKGNFPGRFSGRQFSNSRSEMNVSTLELGDSALYLCASSLPGQAGELFFGEGSRLTVL.

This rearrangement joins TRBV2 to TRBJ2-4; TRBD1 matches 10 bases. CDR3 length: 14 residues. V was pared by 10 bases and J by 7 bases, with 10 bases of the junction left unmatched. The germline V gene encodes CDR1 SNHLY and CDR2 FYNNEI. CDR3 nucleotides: TGTGCCACTTCAAGACAGGGGGCTATTAACATTCAGTACTTC. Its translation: CATSRQGAINIQYF.

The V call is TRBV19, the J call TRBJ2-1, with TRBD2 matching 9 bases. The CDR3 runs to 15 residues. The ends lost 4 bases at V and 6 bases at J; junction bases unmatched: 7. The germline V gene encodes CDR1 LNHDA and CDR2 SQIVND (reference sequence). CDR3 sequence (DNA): TGTGCCAGTAGTAATCGGGGACTAGCTGTCAATGAGCAGTTCTTC. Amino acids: CASSNRGLAVNEQFF.

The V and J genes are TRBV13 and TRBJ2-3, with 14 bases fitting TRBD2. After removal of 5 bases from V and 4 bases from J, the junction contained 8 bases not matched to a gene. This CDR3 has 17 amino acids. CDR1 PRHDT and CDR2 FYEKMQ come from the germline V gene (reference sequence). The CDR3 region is CASSLGTSGRSADTQYF. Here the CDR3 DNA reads TGTGCCAGCAGCCTTGGGACTAGCGGGAGAAGCGCAGATACGCAGTATTTT.

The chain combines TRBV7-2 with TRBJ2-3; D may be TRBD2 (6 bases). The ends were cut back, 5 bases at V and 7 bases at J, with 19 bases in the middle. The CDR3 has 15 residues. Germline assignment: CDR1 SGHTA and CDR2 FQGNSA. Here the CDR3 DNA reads TGTGCCAGCAGCCGACTAGTTCGACATGGCTATACGCAGTATTTT. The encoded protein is CASSRLVRHGYTQYF.

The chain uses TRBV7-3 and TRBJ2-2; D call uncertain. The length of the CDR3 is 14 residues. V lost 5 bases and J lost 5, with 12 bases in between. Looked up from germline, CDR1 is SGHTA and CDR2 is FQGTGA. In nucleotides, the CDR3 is TGTGCCAGCAGCCCCACCTTGGCGACCGGGGAGCTGTTTTTT. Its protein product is CASSPTLATGELFF.

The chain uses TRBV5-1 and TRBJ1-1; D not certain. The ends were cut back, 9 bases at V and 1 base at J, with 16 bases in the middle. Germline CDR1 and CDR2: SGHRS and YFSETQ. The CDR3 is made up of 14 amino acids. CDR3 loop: CATGPGETNTEAFF. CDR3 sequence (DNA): TGCGCCACCGGGCCTGGGGAAACGAACACTGAAGCTTTCTTT.

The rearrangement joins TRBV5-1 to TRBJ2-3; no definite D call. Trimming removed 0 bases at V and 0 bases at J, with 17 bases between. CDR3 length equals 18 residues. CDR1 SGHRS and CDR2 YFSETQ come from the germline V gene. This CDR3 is CASSLGLIVGSSTDTQYF. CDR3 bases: TGCGCCAGCAGCTTGGGATTAATAGTGGGATCTAGCACAGATACGCAGTATTTT.

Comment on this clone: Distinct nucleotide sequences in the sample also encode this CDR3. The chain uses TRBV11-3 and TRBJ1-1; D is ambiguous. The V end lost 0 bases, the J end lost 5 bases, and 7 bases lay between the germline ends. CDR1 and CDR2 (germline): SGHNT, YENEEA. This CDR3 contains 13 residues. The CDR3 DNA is TGTGCCAGCAGCTTAGACGGATTGACTGAAGCTTTCTTT. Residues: CASSLDGLTEAFF.

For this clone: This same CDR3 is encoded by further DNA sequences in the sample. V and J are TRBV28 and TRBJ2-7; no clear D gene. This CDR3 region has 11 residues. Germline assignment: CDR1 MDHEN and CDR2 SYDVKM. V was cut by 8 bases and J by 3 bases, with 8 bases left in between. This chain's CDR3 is CASSTLYEQYF. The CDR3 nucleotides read TGTGCCAGCTCGACGCTCTACGAGCAGTACTTC.

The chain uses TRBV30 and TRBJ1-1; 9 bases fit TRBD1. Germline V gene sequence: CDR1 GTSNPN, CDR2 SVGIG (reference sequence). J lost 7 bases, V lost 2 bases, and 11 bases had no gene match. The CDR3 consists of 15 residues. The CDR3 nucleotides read TGTGCCTGGAGTTCCCTACCGACAGGGGGAAATGAAGCTTTCTTT. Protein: CAWSSLPTGGNEAFF.

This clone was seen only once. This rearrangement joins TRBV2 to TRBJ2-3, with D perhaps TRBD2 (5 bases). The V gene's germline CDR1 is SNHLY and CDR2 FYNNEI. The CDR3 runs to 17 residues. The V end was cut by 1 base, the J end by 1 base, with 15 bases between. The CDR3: CASSEGGGQLGTDTQYF. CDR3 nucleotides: TGTGCCAGCAGTGAAGGTGGAGGTCAGCTAGGCACAGATACGCAGTATTTT.

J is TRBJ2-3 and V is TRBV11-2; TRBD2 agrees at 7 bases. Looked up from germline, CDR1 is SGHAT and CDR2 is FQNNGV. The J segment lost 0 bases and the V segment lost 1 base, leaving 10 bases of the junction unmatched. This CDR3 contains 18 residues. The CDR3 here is CASSLVPRLAISTDTQYF. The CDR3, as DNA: TGTGCCAGCAGCTTAGTCCCCCGACTAGCCATAAGCACAGATACGCAGTATTTT.

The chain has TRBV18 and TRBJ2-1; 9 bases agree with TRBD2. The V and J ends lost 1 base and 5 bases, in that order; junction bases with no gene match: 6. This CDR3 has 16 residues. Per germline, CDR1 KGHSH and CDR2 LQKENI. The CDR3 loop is CASSPRLREGDNEQFF. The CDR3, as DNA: TGTGCCAGCTCACCACGATTGCGGGAGGGAGACAATGAGCAGTTCTTC.

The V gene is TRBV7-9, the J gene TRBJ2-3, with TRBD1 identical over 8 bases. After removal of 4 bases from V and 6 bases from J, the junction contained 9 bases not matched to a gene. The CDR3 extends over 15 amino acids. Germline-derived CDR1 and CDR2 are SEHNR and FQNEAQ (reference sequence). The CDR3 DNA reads TGTGCCAGCAGCTGGACAGGGAGTCTTGGCGATACGCAGTATTTT. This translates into CASSWTGSLGDTQYF.